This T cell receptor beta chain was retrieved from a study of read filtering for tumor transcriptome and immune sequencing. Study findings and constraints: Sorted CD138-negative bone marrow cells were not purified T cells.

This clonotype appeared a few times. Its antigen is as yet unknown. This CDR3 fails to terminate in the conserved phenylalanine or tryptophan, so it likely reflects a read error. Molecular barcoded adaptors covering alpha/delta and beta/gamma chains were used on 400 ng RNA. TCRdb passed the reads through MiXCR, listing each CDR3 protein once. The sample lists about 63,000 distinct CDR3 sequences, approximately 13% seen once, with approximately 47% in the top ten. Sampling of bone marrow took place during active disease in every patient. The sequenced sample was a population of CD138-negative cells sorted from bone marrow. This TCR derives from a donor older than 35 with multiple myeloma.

The CDR3 DNA is TGTGCCAGCAGCGGACTATACACTGAAGCTTTCTAT. It encodes CASSGLYTEAFY. The genes are TRBV9 and TRBJ1-1, with D unclear. This CDR3 spans 12 amino acids. The V end lost 3 bases, the J end lost 3 bases, and 6 bases lay between the germline ends. CDR1 is SGDLS and CDR2 is YYNGEE in the germline V gene.